Below, one T cell receptor (beta chain) is given with its context. Its antigen remains unidentified. The sample belongs to a study of cytomegalovirus exposure and HLA in healthy donors. Overall study context: Tens of millions of unique TCRs, all from HLA-typed donors, were included in an early release of the data. Study conclusions and caveats: Evidence from a later analysis indicated that most CMV-associated TCR beta chains looked HLA-restricted. Immune exposure information comprised only CMV serostatus.

The V and J ends lost 3 bases and 8 bases, in that order; junction bases with no gene match: 8. The CDR3 has 15 amino acids. CDR1 is SGHTA and CDR2 is FQGNSA in the germline V gene. With 60 Vbeta and 13 Jbeta primers, the PCR was carried out. Sequencing was performed with immunoSEQ multiplex PCR; in TCRdb, only in-frame clones are kept and a portion is missing. The sample contains 150,000 or so clones, 65% to 80% of which appear only once. This TCR derives from a middle-aged woman in good health and CMV-seronegative. Source material: PBMCs. The chain carries TRBV7-2 and TRBJ2-1; 9 nucleotides agree with TRBD2. The CDR3 here is CASSFRASGADEQFF. CDR3 bases: TGTGCCAGCAGCTTTAGGGCTAGCGGGGCGGATGAGCAGTTCTTC.